This is a list of T cell receptor beta chains from one sample in a study of T-cell memory formation after mild COVID-19. Each CDR3 protein is one row after TCRdb ran MiXCR on the 5' RACE reads. The data hold under 200,000 distinct CDR3 sequences, with 31% observed a single time. Sequenced sample: PBMCs or a T cell subset sorted from them (not recorded which). Receptors were obtained from an adult woman who had mild COVID-19 (a few samples of this study predate the infection). Cell type and time point are not known. The conserved cysteine and the conserved F or W are not part of the CDR3 here. Fields, in order: V gene, CDR3 protein.

TRBV28,ASSRTKDQPQH
TRBV7-9,ASSPPIGIEDGYT
TRBV18,ASSPIGGAQDYEQY
TRBV6-5,ASSPEQGLSEKLF
TRBV7-6,ASSVLDTSRAF
TRBV4-1,ASSQLAGGRTQY
TRBV3-1,ASSQDWRGDYGYT
TRBV6-5,ASSYSGLPPGGGYT
TRBV19,ASSISLNTGELF
TRBV11-2,ASSLDGDLGEQY
TRBV19,ASGDRNTEAF
TRBV7-9,ASSSANREQY
TRBV7-2,ASSWQGPNTEAF
TRBV12-3/TRBV12-4,ASKRANTEAF
TRBV12-3/TRBV12-4,ASSRGQETQY
TRBV12-3/TRBV12-4,ASKTGTGVANEQF
TRBV5-1,ASSSTGATEAF
TRBV12-3/TRBV12-4,ASRGLAPGDEQF
TRBV12-3/TRBV12-4,ASSSLPPHLG
TRBV12-3/TRBV12-4,ASRAHRATEAF
TRBV2,ASSQALTRLAGEDEQF
TRBV19,ASSIDLAGGGRDTQY